Listed below are T cell receptor beta chains from one sample, sequenced in a study of OX40 agonist ivuxolimab in advanced cancers. Using immunoSEQ multiplex PCR, the repertoire was profiled, and TCRdb retains in-frame clones only, with some absent. The sample lists about 38,000 clones; around 80% were seen once. The material sequenced was CD4+ or CD8+ T cells sorted from blood, taken in a trial of the OX40 agonist ivuxolimab. These receptor sequences come from an adult with an advanced solid tumor such as melanoma, head and neck, liver or kidney cancer. The CDR3 runs from the conserved cysteine through the conserved F or W.

>TRBV29-1
CSVGLGGGGNEQFF
>TRBV18
CASSPQSTYEQYF
>TRBV5-1
CASSMETGDSTEAFF
>TRBV11-1
CASSPSGGHRGTQYF
>TRBV6-5
CASGDRDFSYEQYF
>TRBV2
CASSPRGGWDQPQHF
>TRBV10-1
CASSESGHTQYF
>TRBV11-3
CASSTGGGNTGELFF
>TRBV6-5
CASSPGWTNEQFF
>TRBV5-5
CASSLETEAFF
>TRBV18
CASSPRDGPYEQYF
>TRBV4-1
CASSQGRFTTDTQYF
>TRBV6-6
CASRLDGTIYYEQYF
>TRBV12-5
CASGLGTLTMNTEAFF
>TRBV5-5
CASTVPLAGGTDTQYF
>TRBV10-3
CAIRQGATGNTIYF
>TRBV7-3
CASSLGEMNEQYF
>TRBV10-3
CAISETGGVETQYF
>TRBV28
CASSLGGEGREKLFF
>TRBV30
CAWSVHGGGQPQHF
>TRBV4-2
CASSQEREQYF
>TRBV11-2
CASSLTSGGRGYTF
>TRBV21-1
CASSLQLYGYTF
>TRBV2
CASSESVSQETQYF
>TRBV5-5
CASSLEGNTEAFF
>TRBV28
CASSHPPAMNTEAFF
>TRBV28
CASGTEAGNTIYF
>TRBV5-1
CASSLNSVAPYNEQFF
>TRBV19
CASSPGTWLEQYF
>TRBV2
CASSEAGVFTGELFF
>TRBV5-6
CASSLEGQGGTGTQYF
>TRBV5-4
CASSFGQGNGYTF
>TRBV7-9
CASSLPNQTSGSVNTQYF
>TRBV15
CATSRTLGDKGAGNEQYF
>TRBV6-1
CASSGSGTGSSYNSPLHF
>TRBV28
CASSWQGNQPQHF
>TRBV4-2
CASSSSATSLSQETQYF
>TRBV5-1
CASSLPGTSGANEQFF
>TRBV29-1
CSVVLAGATDTQYF
>TRBV11-2
CASSSRGRGTYNEQFF
>TRBV15
CATSRDLGGLNTEAFF
>TRBV6-5
CASSYSRTGTHYEQYF
>TRBV7-9
CASSLGGNYGYTF
>TRBV27
CASSGTPTSEQYF
>TRBV11-1
CASSLATPGQGAKQYF
>TRBV5-5
CASSLAGTGAPYEQYF
>TRBV12-5
CASGSGYEQYF
>TRBV5-6
CASSFGGSFSTDTQYF
>TRBV28
CASSYPGTGYEQYF
>TRBV18
CASSPTGGNEKLFF
>TRBV11-2
CASSGRTYGEAFF
>TRBV6-1
CASSATWGGETQYF